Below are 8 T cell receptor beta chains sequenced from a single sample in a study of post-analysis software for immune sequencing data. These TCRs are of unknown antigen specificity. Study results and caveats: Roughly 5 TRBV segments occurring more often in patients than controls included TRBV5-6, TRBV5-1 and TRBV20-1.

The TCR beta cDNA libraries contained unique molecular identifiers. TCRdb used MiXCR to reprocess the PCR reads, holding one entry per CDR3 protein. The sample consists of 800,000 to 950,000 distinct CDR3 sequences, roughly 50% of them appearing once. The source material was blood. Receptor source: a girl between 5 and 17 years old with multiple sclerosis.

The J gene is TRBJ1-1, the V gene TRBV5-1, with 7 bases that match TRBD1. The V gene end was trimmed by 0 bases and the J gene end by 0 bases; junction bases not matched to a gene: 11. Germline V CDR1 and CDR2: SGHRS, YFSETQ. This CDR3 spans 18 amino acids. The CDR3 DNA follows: TGCGCCAGCAGCTTGGTACCGCAGGGGGGAGGCGTGAACACTGAAGCTTTCTTT. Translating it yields CASSLVPQGGGVNTEAFF.

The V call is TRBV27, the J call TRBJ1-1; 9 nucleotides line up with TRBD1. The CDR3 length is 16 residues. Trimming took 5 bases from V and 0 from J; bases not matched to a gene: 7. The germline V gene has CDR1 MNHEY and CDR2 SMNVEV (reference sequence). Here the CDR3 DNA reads TGTGCCAGCAGTCCCTGGACAGGGGCCATGAACACTGAAGCTTTCTTT. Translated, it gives CASSPWTGAMNTEAFF.

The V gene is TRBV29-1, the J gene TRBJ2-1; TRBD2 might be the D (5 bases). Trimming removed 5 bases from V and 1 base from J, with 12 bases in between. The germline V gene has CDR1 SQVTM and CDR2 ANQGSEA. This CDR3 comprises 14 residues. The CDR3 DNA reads TGCAGCGTTTGGGCTGGGAGATCCTACAATGAGCAGTTCTTC. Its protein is CSVWAGRSYNEQFF.

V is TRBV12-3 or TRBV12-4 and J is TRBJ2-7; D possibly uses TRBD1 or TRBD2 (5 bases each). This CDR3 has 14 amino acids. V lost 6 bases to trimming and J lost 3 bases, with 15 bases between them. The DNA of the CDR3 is TGTGCCAGCAGCGACGGGGACGGATTCTACGAGCAGTACTTC. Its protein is CASSDGDGFYEQYF.

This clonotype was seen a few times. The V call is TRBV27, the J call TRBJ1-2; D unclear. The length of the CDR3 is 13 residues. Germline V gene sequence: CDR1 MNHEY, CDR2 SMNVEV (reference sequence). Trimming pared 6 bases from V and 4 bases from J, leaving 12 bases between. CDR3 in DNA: TGTGCCAGCAGCTACAGTCTGGGCTATGGCTACACCTTC. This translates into CASSYSLGYGYTF.

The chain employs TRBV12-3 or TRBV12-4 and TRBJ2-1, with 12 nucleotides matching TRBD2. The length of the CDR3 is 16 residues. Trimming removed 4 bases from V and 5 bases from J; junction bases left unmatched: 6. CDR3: CASSWTSGTTHNEQFF. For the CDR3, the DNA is TGTGCCAGCAGTTGGACTAGCGGGACGACACACAATGAGCAGTTCTTC.

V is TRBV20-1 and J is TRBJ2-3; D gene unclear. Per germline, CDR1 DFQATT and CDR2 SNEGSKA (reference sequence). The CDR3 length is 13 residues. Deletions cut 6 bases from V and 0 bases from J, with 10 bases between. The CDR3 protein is CSAVTQSTDTQYF. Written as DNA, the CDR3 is TGCAGTGCCGTGACTCAGAGCACAGATACGCAGTATTTT.

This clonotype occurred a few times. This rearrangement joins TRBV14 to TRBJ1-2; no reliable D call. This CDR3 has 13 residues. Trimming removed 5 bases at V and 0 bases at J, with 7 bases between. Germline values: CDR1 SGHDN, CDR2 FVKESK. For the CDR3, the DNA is TGTGCCAGCAGCACGGCCGCTAACTATGGCTACACCTTC. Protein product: CASSTAANYGYTF.